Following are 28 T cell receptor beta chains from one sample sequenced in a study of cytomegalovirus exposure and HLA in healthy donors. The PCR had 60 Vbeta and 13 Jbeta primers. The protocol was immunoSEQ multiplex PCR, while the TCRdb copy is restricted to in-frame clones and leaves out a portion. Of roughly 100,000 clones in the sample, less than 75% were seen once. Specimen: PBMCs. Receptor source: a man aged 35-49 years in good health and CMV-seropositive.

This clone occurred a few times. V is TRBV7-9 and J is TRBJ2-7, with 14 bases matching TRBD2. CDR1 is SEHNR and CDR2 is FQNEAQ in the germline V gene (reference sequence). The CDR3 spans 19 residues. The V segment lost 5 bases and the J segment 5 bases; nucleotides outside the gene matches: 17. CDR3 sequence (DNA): TGTGCCAGCAGCCGTCTACTCTCCGGGACTAGCGGGAGTTTGGACGAGCAGTACTTC. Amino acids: CASSRLLSGTSGSLDEQYF.

The CDR3 loop reads CASRGLAYEQYF. In nucleotides, the CDR3 is TGTGCCAGCAGAGGACTAGCCTACGAGCAGTACTTC. The chain couples TRBV27 to TRBJ2-7, with 7 bases fitting TRBD2. This CDR3 contains 12 residues. J gave up 2 bases and V 6 bases, and 1 base lay outside the gene matches. CDR1 and CDR2 from the germline V gene are MNHEY and SMNVEV (reference sequence).

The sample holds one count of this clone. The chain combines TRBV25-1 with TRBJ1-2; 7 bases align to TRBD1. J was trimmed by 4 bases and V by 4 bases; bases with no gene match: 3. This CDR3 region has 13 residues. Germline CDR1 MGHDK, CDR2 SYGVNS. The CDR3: CASSGTGVYGYTF. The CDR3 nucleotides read TGTGCCAGCAGTGGTACAGGGGTCTATGGCTACACCTTC.

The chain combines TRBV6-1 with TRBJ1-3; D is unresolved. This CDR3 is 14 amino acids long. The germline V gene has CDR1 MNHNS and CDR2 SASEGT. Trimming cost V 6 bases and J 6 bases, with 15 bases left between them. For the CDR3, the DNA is TGTGCCAGCAGCGACGCGGGCCCCGTAAACACCATATATTTT. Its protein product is CASSDAGPVNTIYF.

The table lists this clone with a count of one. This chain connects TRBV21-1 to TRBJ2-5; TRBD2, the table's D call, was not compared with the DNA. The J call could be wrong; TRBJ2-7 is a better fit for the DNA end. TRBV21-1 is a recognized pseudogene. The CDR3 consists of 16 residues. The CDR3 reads CASSKEGSNGSYEQYF. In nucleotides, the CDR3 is TGTGCCAGCAGCAAGGAGGGGAGTAATGGTTCCTACGAGCAGTACTTC.

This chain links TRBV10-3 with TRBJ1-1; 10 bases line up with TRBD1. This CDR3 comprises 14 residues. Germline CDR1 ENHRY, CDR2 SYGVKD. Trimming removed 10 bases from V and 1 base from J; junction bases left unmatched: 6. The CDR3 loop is CATLRDRGNTEAFF. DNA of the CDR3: TGTGCCACCCTCCGGGACAGGGGGAACACTGAAGCTTTCTTT.

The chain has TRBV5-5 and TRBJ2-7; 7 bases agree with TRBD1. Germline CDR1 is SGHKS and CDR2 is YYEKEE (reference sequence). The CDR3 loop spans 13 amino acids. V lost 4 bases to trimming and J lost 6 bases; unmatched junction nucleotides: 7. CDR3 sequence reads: CASSLTGESEQYF. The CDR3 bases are TGTGCCAGCAGCCTTACAGGGGAATCCGAGCAGTACTTC.

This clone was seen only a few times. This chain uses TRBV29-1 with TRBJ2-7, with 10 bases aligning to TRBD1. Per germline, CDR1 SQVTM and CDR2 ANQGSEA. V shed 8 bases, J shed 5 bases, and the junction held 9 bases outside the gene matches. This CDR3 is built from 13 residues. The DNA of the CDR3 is TGCAGCTCACCGGGACAGGGGCACCACGAGCAGTACGTC. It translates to CSSPGQGHHEQYV.

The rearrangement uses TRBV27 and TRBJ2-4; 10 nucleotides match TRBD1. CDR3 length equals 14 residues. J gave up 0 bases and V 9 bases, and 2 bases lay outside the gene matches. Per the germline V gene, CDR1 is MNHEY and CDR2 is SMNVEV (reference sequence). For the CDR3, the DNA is TGTGCCAGTCGGGACAGGGGAGCCAAAAACATTCAGTACTTC. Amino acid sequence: CASRDRGAKNIQYF.

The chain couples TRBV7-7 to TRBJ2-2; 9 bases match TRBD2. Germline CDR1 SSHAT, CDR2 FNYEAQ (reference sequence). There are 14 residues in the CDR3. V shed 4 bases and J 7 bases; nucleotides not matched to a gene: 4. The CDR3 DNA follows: TGTGCCAGCAGCTCTAGCGGGGTCGGCGGGGAGCTGTTTTTT. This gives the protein CASSSSGVGGELFF.

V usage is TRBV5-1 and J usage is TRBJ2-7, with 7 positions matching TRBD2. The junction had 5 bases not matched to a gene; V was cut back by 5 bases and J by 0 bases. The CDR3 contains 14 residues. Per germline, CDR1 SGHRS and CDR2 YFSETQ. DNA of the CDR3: TGCGCCAGCAGGGTGGGGGGGAACTCCTACGAGCAGTACTTC. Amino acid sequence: CASRVGGNSYEQYF.

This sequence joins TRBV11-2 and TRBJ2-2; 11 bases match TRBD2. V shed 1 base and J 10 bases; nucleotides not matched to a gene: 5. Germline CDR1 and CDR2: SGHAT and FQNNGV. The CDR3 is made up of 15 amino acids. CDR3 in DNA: TGTGCCAGCAGCTTAGGGGTTAGCGGGAGGGAGGAGCTGTTTTTT. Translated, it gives CASSLGVSGREELFF.

In DNA, the CDR3 is TGTGCCAGCAGCACCGACATTGGCGAGCAGTACGTC. Protein product: CASSTDIGEQYV. The chain recombines TRBV5-4 with TRBJ2-7; no firm D call. The CDR3 spans 12 residues. The germline V and J ends were trimmed by 4 bases and 6 bases, with 11 bases remaining between them. CDR1 is SGHNT, CDR2 YYREEE, per germline (reference sequence).

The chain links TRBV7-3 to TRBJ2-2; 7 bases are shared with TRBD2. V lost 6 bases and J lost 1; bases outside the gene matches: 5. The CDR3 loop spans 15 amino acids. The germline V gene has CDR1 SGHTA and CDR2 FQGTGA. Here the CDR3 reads CASSQLALNTGELFF. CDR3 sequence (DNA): TGTGCCAGCAGTCAACTAGCGCTGAACACCGGGGAGCTGTTTTTT. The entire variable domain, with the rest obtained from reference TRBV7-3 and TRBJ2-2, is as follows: GAGVSQTPSNKVTEKGKYVELRCDPISGHTALYWYRQSLGQGPEFLIYFQGTGAADDSGLPNDRFFAVRPEGSVSTLKIQRTERGDSAVYLCASSQLALNTGELFFGEGSRLTVL.

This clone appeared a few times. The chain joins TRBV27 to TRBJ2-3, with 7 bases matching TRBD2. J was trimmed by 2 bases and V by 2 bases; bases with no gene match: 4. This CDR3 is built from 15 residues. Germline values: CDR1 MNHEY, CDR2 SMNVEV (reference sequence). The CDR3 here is CASSLMRELTDTQYF. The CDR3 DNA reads TGTGCCAGCAGTTTAATGCGGGAGCTCACAGATACGCAGTATTTT.

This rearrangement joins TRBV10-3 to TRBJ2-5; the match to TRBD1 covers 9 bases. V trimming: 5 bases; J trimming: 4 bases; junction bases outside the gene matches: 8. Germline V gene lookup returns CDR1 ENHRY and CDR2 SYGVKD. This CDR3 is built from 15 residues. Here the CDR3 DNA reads TGTGCCATCAGTTCCGGGACAGGGTCGGTAGAGACCCAGTACTTC. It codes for CAISSGTGSVETQYF.

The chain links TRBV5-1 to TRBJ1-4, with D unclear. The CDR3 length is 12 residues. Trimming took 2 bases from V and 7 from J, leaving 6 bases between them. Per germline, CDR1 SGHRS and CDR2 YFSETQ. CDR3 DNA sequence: TGCGCCAGCAGCTTCTCGGGTGAAAAACTGTTTTTT. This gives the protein CASSFSGEKLFF.

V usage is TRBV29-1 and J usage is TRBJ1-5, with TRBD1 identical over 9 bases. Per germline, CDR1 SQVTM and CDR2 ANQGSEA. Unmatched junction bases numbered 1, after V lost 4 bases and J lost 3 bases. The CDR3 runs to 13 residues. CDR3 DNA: TGCAGCGTTGGGACAGGGGACAATCAGCCCCAGCATTTT. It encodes CSVGTGDNQPQHF.

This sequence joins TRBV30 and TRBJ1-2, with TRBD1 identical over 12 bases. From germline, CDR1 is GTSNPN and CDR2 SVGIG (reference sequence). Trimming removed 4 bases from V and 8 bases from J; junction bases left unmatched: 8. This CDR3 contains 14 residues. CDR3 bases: TGTGCCTGGATGAGGAGGGACAGGGGGCTCGGCTACACCTTC. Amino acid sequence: CAWMRRDRGLGYTF.

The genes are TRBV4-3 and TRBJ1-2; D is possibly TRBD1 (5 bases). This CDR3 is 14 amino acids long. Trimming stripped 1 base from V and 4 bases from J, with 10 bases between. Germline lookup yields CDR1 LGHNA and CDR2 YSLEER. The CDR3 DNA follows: TGCGCCAGCAGCCAAGTGGAGGGGAGCTATGGCTACACCTTC. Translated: CASSQVEGSYGYTF.

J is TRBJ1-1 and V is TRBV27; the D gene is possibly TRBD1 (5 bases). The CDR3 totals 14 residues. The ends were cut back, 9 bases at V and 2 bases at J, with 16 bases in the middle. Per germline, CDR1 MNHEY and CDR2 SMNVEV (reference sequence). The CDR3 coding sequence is TGTGCCAGAGGGAGGGGCCGACTAAACACTGAAGCTTTCTTT. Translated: CARGRGRLNTEAFF.

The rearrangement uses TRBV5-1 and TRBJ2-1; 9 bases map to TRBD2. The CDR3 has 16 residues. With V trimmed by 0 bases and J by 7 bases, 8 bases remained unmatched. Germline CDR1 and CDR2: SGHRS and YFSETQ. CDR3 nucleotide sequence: TGCGCCAGCAGCTTGGATATAGCGGGAGAAAGGAATGAGCAGTTCTTC. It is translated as CASSLDIAGERNEQFF.

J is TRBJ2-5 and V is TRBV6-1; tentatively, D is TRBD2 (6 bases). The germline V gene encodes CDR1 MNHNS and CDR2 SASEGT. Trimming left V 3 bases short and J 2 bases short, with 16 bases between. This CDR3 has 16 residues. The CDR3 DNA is TGTGCCAGCAGTGAGGTGGGAGGTACGATGCAAGAGACCCAGTACTTC. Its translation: CASSEVGGTMQETQYF.

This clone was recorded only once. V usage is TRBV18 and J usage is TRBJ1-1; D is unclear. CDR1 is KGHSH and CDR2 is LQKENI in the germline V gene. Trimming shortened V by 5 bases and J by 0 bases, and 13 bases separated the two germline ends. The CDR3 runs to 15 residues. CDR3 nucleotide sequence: TGTGCCAGCTCAAGGCCCCAGGCAATGAACACTGAAGCTTTCTTT. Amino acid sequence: CASSRPQAMNTEAFF.

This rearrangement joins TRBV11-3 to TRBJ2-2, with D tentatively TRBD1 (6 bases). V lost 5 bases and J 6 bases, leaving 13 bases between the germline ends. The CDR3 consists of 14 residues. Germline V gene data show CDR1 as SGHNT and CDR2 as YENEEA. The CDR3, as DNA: TGTGCCAGCAGCGCGTCAACAGGGCCCGGGGAGCTGTTTTTT. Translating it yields CASSASTGPGELFF.

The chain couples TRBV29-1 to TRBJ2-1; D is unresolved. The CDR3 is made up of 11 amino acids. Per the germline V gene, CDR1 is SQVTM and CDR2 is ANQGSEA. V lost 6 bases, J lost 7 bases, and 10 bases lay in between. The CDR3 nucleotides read TGCAGCGTCGTTGAGTATAATGAGCAGTTCTTC. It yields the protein CSVVEYNEQFF.

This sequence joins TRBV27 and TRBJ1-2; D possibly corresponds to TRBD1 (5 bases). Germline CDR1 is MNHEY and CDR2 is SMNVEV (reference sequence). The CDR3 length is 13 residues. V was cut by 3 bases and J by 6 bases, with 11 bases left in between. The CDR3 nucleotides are TGTGCCAGCAGTTTCGGGGGTGGGGATGGCTACACCTTC. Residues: CASSFGGGDGYTF.

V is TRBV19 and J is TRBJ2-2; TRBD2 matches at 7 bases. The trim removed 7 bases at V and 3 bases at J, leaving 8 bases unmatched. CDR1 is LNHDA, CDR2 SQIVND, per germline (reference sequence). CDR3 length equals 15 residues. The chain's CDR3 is CASIKTSSYTGELFF. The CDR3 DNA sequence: TGTGCCAGTATCAAGACTAGCTCGTACACCGGGGAGCTGTTTTTT. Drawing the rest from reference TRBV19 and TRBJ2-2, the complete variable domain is DGGITQSPKYLFRKEGQNVTLSCEQNLNHDAMYWYRQDPGQGLRLIYYSQIVNDFQKGDIAEGYSVSREKKESFPLTVTSAQKNPTAFYLCASIKTSSYTGELFFGEGSRLTVL.